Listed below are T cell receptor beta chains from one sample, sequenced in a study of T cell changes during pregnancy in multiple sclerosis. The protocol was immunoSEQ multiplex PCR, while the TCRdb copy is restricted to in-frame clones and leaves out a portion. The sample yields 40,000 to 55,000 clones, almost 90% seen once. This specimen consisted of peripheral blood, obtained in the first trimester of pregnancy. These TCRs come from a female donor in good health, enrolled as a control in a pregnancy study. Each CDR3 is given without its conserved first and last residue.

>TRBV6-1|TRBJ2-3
ASSLAATDTQY
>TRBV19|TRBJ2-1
ASSTGTSGVNEQF
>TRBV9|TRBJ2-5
ASSPLGVEETQY
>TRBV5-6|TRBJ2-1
ASSLPSGSDNEQF
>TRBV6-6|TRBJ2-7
ASSYLTSGYSYEQY
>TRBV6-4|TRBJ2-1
ASSSGLAAAKNEQF
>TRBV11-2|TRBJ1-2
ASSLARTGSGYT
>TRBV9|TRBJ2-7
ASSEGLAGGIAYEQY
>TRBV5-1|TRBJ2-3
ASSPLVGGVSDTQY
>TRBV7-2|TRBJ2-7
ASSPQAGQGYEQY
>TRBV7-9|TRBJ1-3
ASSEQGSGNTIY
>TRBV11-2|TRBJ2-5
ASSPLSRGGETQY
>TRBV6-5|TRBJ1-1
ASSYRGPNTEAF
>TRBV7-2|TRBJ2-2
ASSLGADRVRTGELF
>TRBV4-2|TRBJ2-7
ASSQDEGLASGEQY
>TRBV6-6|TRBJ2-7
ASNLAGAFEQY
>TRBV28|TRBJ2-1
ASRAGGSTYNEQF
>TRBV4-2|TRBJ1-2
ASSQVGTGTAGYT
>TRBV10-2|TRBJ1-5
ASSGGGNQPQH
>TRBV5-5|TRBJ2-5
ASSSTGETQY
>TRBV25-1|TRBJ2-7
ASSGTGSYEQY
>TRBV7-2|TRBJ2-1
ASSLWRESNEQF
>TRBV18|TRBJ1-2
ASSPPGTGGGIYGYT
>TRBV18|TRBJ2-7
ASSRSSRYEQY
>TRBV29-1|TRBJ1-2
SAPRAAGAEHLGYT
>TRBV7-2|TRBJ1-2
ASSSDFYGYT
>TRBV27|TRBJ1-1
ASRAYRGKNTEAF
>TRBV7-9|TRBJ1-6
ASSLDGSPLH
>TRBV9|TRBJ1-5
ASSRSGTGNQPQH
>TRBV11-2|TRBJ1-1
ASSLVTGMNTEAF
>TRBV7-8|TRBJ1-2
ASSHPLLSYGYT
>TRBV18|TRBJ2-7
ASSPGTGEWYEQY
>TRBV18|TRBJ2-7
ASSPTERLLYEQY
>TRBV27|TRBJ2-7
ASKGGARTYEQY
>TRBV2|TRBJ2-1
ASSLLGDRGYNEQF
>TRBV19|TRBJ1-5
ASSPRGSNQPQH
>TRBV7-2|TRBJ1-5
ASSLEGQGNVQPQH
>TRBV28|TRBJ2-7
ASSGSASGNSYEQY
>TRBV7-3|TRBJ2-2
ASSLTAGTGGPGELF
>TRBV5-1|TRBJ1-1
ASSFGQGGTEAF
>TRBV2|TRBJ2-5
ASGAEETQY
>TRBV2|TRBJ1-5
ASSGDTSGEGSLHGQPQH
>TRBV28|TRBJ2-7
ATVGDRTQEQY
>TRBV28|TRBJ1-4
ASSFWDRGHEKLF
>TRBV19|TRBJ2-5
ASRNRGEGSSQY
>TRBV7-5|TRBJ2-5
VRSLVLIFRGGLADQETQY
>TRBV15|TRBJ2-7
ATSRSGGAYEQY
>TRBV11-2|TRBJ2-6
ASRRIRGIGANVLT
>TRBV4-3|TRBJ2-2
ASSHGLAVNTGELF
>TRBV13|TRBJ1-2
ASMSNIGDRRLT
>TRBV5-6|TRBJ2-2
ASSLGTGVGELF
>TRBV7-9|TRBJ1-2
ASSLDGTGDVTNYGYT
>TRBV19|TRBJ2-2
ASSKTSGRRANTGELF
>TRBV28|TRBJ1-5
ASSFSRGGNQPQH
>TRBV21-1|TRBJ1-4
ASSKAPGQRSEKLF
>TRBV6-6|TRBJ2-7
ASRQTGLEYEQY
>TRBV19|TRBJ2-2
ASSIRRGASGELF
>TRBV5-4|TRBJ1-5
ASSAGQGYGQPQH
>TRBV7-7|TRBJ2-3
ASSLAGSDTQY